Presented here are 27 T cell receptor beta chains from one specimen sequenced in a study of shared clonotypes between healthy human individuals. TCRdb's table, derived via immunoSEQ multiplex PCR, lists solely in-frame clones and lacks some. This sample has roughly 770,000 clones, with about 96% found just once. As defined, naive CD8 cells were CD45RO-negative and positively selected for CCR7, with terminally differentiated effector memory CD45RA+ cells excluded. The sample comprised naive CD8+ T cells sorted from blood. The receptors derive from a man in his thirties or forties in good health.

This clone appeared once. The V and J genes are TRBV7-9 and TRBJ1-5; 7 bases are a match to TRBD1. The V gene's germline CDR1 is SEHNR and CDR2 FQNEAQ (reference sequence). V gave up 5 bases and J gave up 4 bases; unmatched junction bases: 8. This CDR3 is 15 amino acids long. The CDR3 bases are TGTGCCAGCAGCCCACTAGACAGGGCGAATCAGCCCCAGCATTTT. As protein: CASSPLDRANQPQHF. Variable domain in full (rest from reference TRBV7-9 and TRBJ1-5): DTGVSQNPRHKITKRGQNVTFRCDPISEHNRLYWYRQTLGQGPEFLTYFQNEAQLEKSRLLSDRFSAERPKGSFSTLEIQRTEQGDSAMYLCASSPLDRANQPQHFGDGTRLSIL.

Here the CDR3 DNA reads TGTGCCAGCAGCTCTCCGGGACAGGGAAGTGGGGATACGCAGTATTTT. It is translated as CASSSPGQGSGDTQYF. The rearrangement links TRBV5-8 to TRBJ2-3; 9 positions agree with TRBD1. V trimming: 3 bases; J trimming: 6 bases; junction bases outside the gene matches: 11. This CDR3 spans 16 amino acids. Germline V lookup: CDR1 SGHTS, CDR2 YDEGEE.

The rearrangement links TRBV7-9 to TRBJ2-1; D remains unclear. Germline V gene sequence: CDR1 SEHNR, CDR2 FQNEAQ (reference sequence). The CDR3 is 12 residues long. Trimming stripped 5 bases from V and 8 bases from J, with 10 bases between. CDR3: CASSPGLDEQFF. The CDR3 region has the DNA TGTGCCAGCAGCCCAGGATTAGATGAGCAGTTCTTC.

The chain combines TRBV27 with TRBJ2-1, with D possibly TRBD1 on 5 matching bases. This CDR3 spans 13 amino acids. Germline assignment: CDR1 MNHEY and CDR2 SMNVEV (reference sequence). V dropped 1 base and J dropped 8 bases, with 9 bases sitting between them. This CDR3 reads CASSLYQGYEQFF. The CDR3 DNA reads as TGTGCCAGCAGTTTATACCAGGGCTATGAGCAGTTCTTC.

The chain links TRBV29-1 to TRBJ2-4; a possible D gene is TRBD2 (5 bases). Deletions cut 4 bases from V and 0 bases from J, with 19 bases between. The CDR3 consists of 17 residues. Looked up from germline, CDR1 is SQVTM and CDR2 is ANQGSEA. CDR3 sequence reads: CSVVCRDVAGAKNIQYF. In DNA form, the CDR3 reads TGCAGCGTTGTCTGCCGGGATGTGGCAGGAGCCAAAAACATTCAGTACTTC.

DNA for the CDR3: TGTGCCAGTAGCGGGAGCTCCTACAATGAGCAGTTCTTC. It specifies CASSGSSYNEQFF. V and J are TRBV2 and TRBJ2-1, with 9 nucleotides matching TRBD2. CDR1 is SNHLY, CDR2 FYNNEI, per germline. Trimming took 9 bases from V and 0 from J; bases not matched to a gene: 0. This CDR3 contains 13 residues.

The J gene is TRBJ2-7, the V gene TRBV28, with D unresolved. This CDR3 contains 15 residues. V shed 0 bases and J shed 0 bases, with 9 bases lying between them. CDR1 is MDHEN and CDR2 is SYDVKM in the germline V gene. The CDR3 sequence: CASSLCISCSYEQYF. DNA of the CDR3: TGTGCCAGCAGTTTATGCATCAGCTGCTCCTACGAGCAGTACTTC.

In DNA form, the CDR3 reads TGCAGCGTCGACGACGACAGGAATGAAAAACTGTTTTTT. Its translation: CSVDDDRNEKLFF. This chain connects TRBV29-1 to TRBJ1-4; D possibly corresponds to TRBD1 (6 bases). The germline V gene has CDR1 SQVTM and CDR2 ANQGSEA. V shed 6 bases and J shed 5 bases, with 13 bases lying between them. This CDR3 region has 13 residues.

The CDR3 DNA reads TGTGCCAGCAGTTACCCGTACAGAGGGCCACGAAACACCGGGGAGCTGTTTTTT. Translation: CASSYPYRGPRNTGELFF. The chain is built from TRBV11-2 and TRBJ2-2; maybe TRBD2 (5 bases). CDR1 SGHAT and CDR2 FQNNGV come from the germline V gene. There are 18 residues in the CDR3. With 6 bases removed from V and 2 bases from J, the gap between germline ends came to 22 bases.

The genes are TRBV4-1 and TRBJ1-5; no firm D call. Germline V gene sequence: CDR1 MGHRA, CDR2 YSYEKL. CDR3 length: 14 residues. V was shortened by 4 bases and J by 7 bases, with 14 bases between the two germline ends. CDR3 in amino acids: CASSLSEGRQPQHF. CDR3 nucleotide sequence: TGCGCCAGCAGCCTATCGGAGGGAAGGCAGCCCCAGCATTTT.

V and J are TRBV5-1 and TRBJ2-7; the D is unclear. The germline V gene encodes CDR1 SGHRS and CDR2 YFSETQ. V lost 4 bases to trimming and J lost 6 bases, with 11 bases between them. CDR3 length: 12 residues. The CDR3 sequence is CASSGSSPEQYF. The CDR3 nucleotides read TGCGCCAGCAGCGGTAGCAGCCCCGAGCAGTACTTC.

The chain employs TRBV7-9 and TRBJ2-1; D unclear. The V end lost 1 base, the J end lost 3 bases, and 4 bases lay between the germline ends. CDR1 SEHNR and CDR2 FQNEAQ come from the germline V gene (reference sequence). This CDR3 spans 13 amino acids. CDR3: CASSLDGYNEQFF. Here the CDR3 DNA reads TGTGCCAGCAGCTTAGATGGCTACAATGAGCAGTTCTTC. Drawing the rest from reference TRBV7-9 and TRBJ2-1, the complete variable domain is DTGVSQNPRHKITKRGQNVTFRCDPISEHNRLYWYRQTLGQGPEFLTYFQNEAQLEKSRLLSDRFSAERPKGSFSTLEIQRTEQGDSAMYLCASSLDGYNEQFFGPGTRLTVL.

The chain couples TRBV27 to TRBJ2-1; 9 nucleotides match TRBD1. Germline CDR1 is MNHEY and CDR2 is SMNVEV (reference sequence). The V gene end was trimmed by 1 base and the J gene end by 9 bases; junction bases not matched to a gene: 4. The CDR3 extends over 14 amino acids. The CDR3 protein is CASSLLGQGSEQFF. CDR3 coding DNA: TGTGCCAGCAGTTTATTGGGACAGGGATCTGAGCAGTTCTTC.

This chain links TRBV29-1 with TRBJ2-7; D possibly corresponds to TRBD1 (5 bases). Looked up from germline, CDR1 is SQVTM and CDR2 is ANQGSEA. This CDR3 has 14 amino acids. Trimming took 4 bases from V and 2 from J, leaving 15 bases between them. CDR3 sequence (DNA): TGCAGCGTTGTTTTTTCGACAGCCACCTACGAGCAGTACTTC. Encoded protein: CSVVFSTATYEQYF.

The genes are TRBV11-2 and TRBJ2-1, with D uncertain. Germline V gene lookup returns CDR1 SGHAT and CDR2 FQNNGV. The CDR3 totals 15 residues. V lost 4 bases and J 0 bases, leaving 10 bases between the germline ends. CDR3 sequence reads: CASSSRSSSYNEQFF. The CDR3 DNA sequence: TGTGCCAGCAGCTCAAGGAGTAGCTCCTACAATGAGCAGTTCTTC.

The chain combines TRBV6-1 with TRBJ1-1; TRBD1 is a possible D gene (6 bases). The CDR3 is made up of 15 amino acids. The germline V gene has CDR1 MNHNS and CDR2 SASEGT. Between the trimmed V and J ends, which lost 3 bases and 2 bases, there was a span of 13 bases. The CDR3, as DNA: TGTGCCAGCAGTGATTGGCCGGGGGCTAACACTGAAGCTTTCTTT. Protein: CASSDWPGANTEAFF.

The chain joins TRBV7-2 to TRBJ2-1; D is perhaps TRBD2 (5 bases). Germline CDR1 reads SGHTA; CDR2 reads FQGNSA. The ends were cut back, 5 bases at V and 3 bases at J, with 5 bases in the middle. The length of the CDR3 is 12 residues. In DNA, the CDR3 is TGTGCCAGCAGCGAGGGCTACAATGAGCAGTTCTTC. Encoded protein: CASSEGYNEQFF.

The table lists this clone with a count of one. The V gene is TRBV4-3, the J gene TRBJ1-1; weak D call: TRBD1 (5 bases). This CDR3 is 15 amino acids long. Germline assignment: CDR1 LGHNA and CDR2 YSLEER. V was cut by 4 bases and J by 1 base, with 13 bases left in between. The CDR3 spells CASSRKAQGNTEAFF. The CDR3 DNA reads TGCGCCAGCAGCCGCAAGGCTCAGGGGAACACTGAAGCTTTCTTT.

The chain uses TRBV2 and TRBJ2-3; 8 bases map to TRBD1. The trim removed 7 bases at V and 2 bases at J, leaving 5 bases unmatched. This CDR3 has 14 residues. CDR1 and CDR2 from the germline V gene are SNHLY and FYNNEI. The CDR3 spells CASKETGDTDTQYF. In DNA form, the CDR3 reads TGTGCCAGCAAAGAGACAGGGGACACAGATACGCAGTATTTT.

The V and J genes are TRBV5-5 and TRBJ1-5; D call uncertain. In germline, CDR1 is SGHKS, CDR2 YYEKEE (reference sequence). Trimming took off 0 bases at V and 14 bases at J, with 21 bases between the two ends. This CDR3 has 15 amino acids. The CDR3 loop is CASSLESRTDPPEHF. CDR3 sequence (DNA): TGTGCCAGCAGCTTGGAAAGCCGAACAGATCCCCCGGAGCATTTT.

This sequence joins TRBV7-2 and TRBJ2-5; 9 nucleotides agree with TRBD1. The V segment lost 5 bases and the J segment 2 bases; nucleotides outside the gene matches: 3. CDR1 SGHTA and CDR2 FQGNSA come from the germline V gene. CDR3 length: 14 residues. CDR3 in DNA: TGTGCCAGCAGCCCCGACAGGGGGCAAGAGACCCAGTACTTC. Amino acid sequence: CASSPDRGQETQYF.

The V and J genes are TRBV4-3 and TRBJ2-7; 7 bases fit TRBD1. With 5 bases clipped from V and 1 base from J, the junction kept 8 bases outside the gene matches. The CDR3 consists of 15 residues. Germline V gene lookup returns CDR1 LGHNA and CDR2 YSLEER. The CDR3, as DNA: TGCGCCAGCAGCGAACAGGGGCCCTCTTCCTACGAGCAGTACTTC. Its protein product is CASSEQGPSSYEQYF.

This clone was counted a single time. The V and J genes are TRBV7-8 and TRBJ2-5, with a possible D match to TRBD2 (6 bases). The length of the CDR3 is 14 residues. Germline V CDR1 and CDR2: SGHVS, FQNEAQ. V lost 3 bases and J lost 3, with 11 bases in between. CDR3 bases: TGTGCCAGCAGCTTTATGGGACTCGAAGAGACCCAGTACTTC. Amino acids: CASSFMGLEETQYF. The full variable domain, with the rest looked up from reference TRBV7-8 and TRBJ2-5, is GAGVSQSPRYKVAKRGQDVALRCDPISGHVSLFWYQQALGQGPEFLTYFQNEAQLDKSGLPSDRFFAERPEGSVSTLKIQRTQQEDSAVYLCASSFMGLEETQYFGPGTRLLVL.

V and J are TRBV5-1 and TRBJ2-5; D possibly corresponds to TRBD1 (5 bases). Germline-derived CDR1 and CDR2 are SGHRS and YFSETQ. The CDR3 has 16 amino acids. V was trimmed by 0 bases and J by 1 base, leaving 13 bases between them. As DNA, the CDR3 is TGCGCCAGCAGCTTGGTATCAGGGTCCACCCAAGAGACCCAGTACTTC. Encoded protein: CASSLVSGSTQETQYF. Full variable domain (remainder filled in from reference TRBV5-1 and TRBJ2-5): KAGVTQTPRYLIKTRGQQVTLSCSPISGHRSVSWYQQTPGQGLQFLFEYFSETQRNKGNFPGRFSGRQFSNSRSEMNVSTLELGDSALYLCASSLVSGSTQETQYFGPGTRLLVL.

The chain is built from TRBV5-4 and TRBJ2-2; 9 nucleotides align to TRBD1. The CDR3 length is 17 residues. Germline CDR1 is SGHNT and CDR2 is YYREEE (reference sequence). V lost 1 base and J lost 4; bases outside the gene matches: 8. For the CDR3, the DNA is TGTGCCAGCAGCTTGCTGACAGGGGGAGAAGGCACCGGGGAGCTGTTTTTT. Translated: CASSLLTGGEGTGELFF.

V is TRBV27 and J is TRBJ2-1; a weak D match, TRBD2 (6 bases). V was clipped by 2 bases and J by 3 bases, with 20 bases between them. Germline values: CDR1 MNHEY, CDR2 SMNVEV (reference sequence). This CDR3 comprises 18 residues. The CDR3 region has the DNA TGTGCCAGCAGTTTAACTCTCTCCGGGACTTTCCTCTACAATGAGCAGTTCTTC. Residues: CASSLTLSGTFLYNEQFF.

The rearrangement joins TRBV6-6 to TRBJ1-1; possible D gene TRBD1, 6 bases. The CDR3 loop spans 14 amino acids. Trimming cost V 2 bases and J 1 base, with 8 bases left between them. The germline CDR1 and CDR2 sequences are MNHNY and SVGAGI (reference sequence). The CDR3: CASSYGGGNTEAFF. CDR3 DNA: TGTGCCAGCAGTTACGGGGGCGGGAACACTGAAGCTTTCTTT.